One TCR beta chain is described in this entry. Its antigen is unknown. CD4+ T cells from unexposed donors were obtained before the COVID-19 pandemic (2011-2018). CD4+ T cells were isolated from the cells after about nine days of culture. The germline V gene encodes CDR1 WSHSY and CDR2 SAAADI. Losses at the gene ends were 8 bases for V and 10 bases for J; bases not matched to a gene: 3. This CDR3 spans 13 amino acids. Method: immunoSEQ multiplex PCR; TCRdb's copy keeps in-frame clones and lacks some. Of about 25,000 clones in the sample, 75% are singletons; the top ten hold around 13%. The sample comes from a study of CD4 T cells in relation to SARS-CoV-2 and coronaviruses. Across the study: TCR beta CDR3s were sequenced after roughly ten-day antigen culture of PBMCs. Regarding the study as a whole: Pre-pandemic and post-infection samples never came from the same donor. Roughly 65% of donors had memory CD4+ clonotypes crossrecognizing SARS-CoV-2 and common cold coronavirus spike.

The clonotype comes from a human donor in good health. Input material: CD4+ T cells from PBMCs, cultured in vitro. The chain has TRBV10-2 and TRBJ1-6, with 12 bases matching TRBD1. Written as DNA, the CDR3 is TGCGCCAGCGGGGACAGGGGGCAATCACCCCTCCACTTT. This sequence encodes CASGDRGQSPLHF.